What follows are 12 T cell receptor beta chains derived from one specimen sequenced in a study of vaccination effects on CD4 cells after COVID-19. This table comes from immunoSEQ multiplex PCR, and its TCRdb copy is limited to in-frame clones, with some not included. In the table there are around 50,000 clones, around 74% of which are singletons. Scientists isolated CD4+ T cells after a roughly ten-day culture period ended. Documented for the person is a PCR-confirmed SARS-CoV-2 infection occurring between March and December 2020. Participants completed two doses of the BNT162b2 or mRNA-1273 vaccine. Their antigens remain unidentified. The sample here was CD4+ T cells from PBMCs cultured without peptide, taken after COVID-19 vaccination. The source is a human donor who had a prior SARS-CoV-2 infection.

The rearrangement uses TRBV6-5 and TRBJ1-4; TRBD1 agrees at 7 bases. Germline CDR1 MNHEY, CDR2 SVGAGI. The CDR3 covers 15 residues. Trimming cost V 6 bases and J 0 bases; bases outside gene matches: 4. CDR3 sequence reads: CASSLTGTTNEKLFF. The CDR3 DNA is TGTGCCAGCAGCCTGACAGGGACAACTAATGAAAAACTGTTTTTT.

The chain has TRBV13 and TRBJ2-5, with 11 nucleotides matching TRBD2. This CDR3 has 19 residues. Unmatched junction bases numbered 15, after V lost 1 base and J lost 5 bases. Germline V gene lookup returns CDR1 PRHDT and CDR2 FYEKMQ (reference sequence). This CDR3 is CASSLVSPFSGRASETQYF. The CDR3 nucleotides read TGTGCCAGCAGCTTAGTATCCCCGTTTAGCGGGAGGGCCTCGGAGACCCAGTACTTC.

The chain links TRBV7-9 to TRBJ2-3; 8 bases map to TRBD2. Germline loops: CDR1 SEHNR, CDR2 FQNEAQ (reference sequence). V shed 5 bases, J shed 3 bases, and the junction held 7 bases outside the gene matches. The CDR3 sequence is 15 residues long. In DNA form, the CDR3 reads TGTGCCAGCAGCCCCCGGGGGGGCCGGACAGATACGCAGTATTTT. This gives the protein CASSPRGGRTDTQYF.

The rearrangement joins TRBV5-4 to TRBJ2-3, with TRBD2 matching 10 bases. Losses at the gene ends were 10 bases for V and 0 bases for J; bases not matched to a gene: 5. CDR3 size: 14 residues. Looked up from germline, CDR1 is SGHNT and CDR2 is YYREEE (reference sequence). In nucleotides, the CDR3 is TGTGCCGGCCGGACTAGCGGAAGCACAGATACGCAGTATTTT. Translated: CAGRTSGSTDTQYF.

This chain connects TRBV5-4 to TRBJ1-3, with a possible D match to TRBD1 (6 bases). Germline CDR1 SGHNT, CDR2 YYREEE (reference sequence). Trimming took off 2 bases at V and 4 bases at J, with 13 bases between the two ends. This CDR3 is 15 amino acids long. Written as DNA, the CDR3 is TGTGCCAGCAGCTTTGGGGGCGCGGCGGGAAACACCATATATTTT. Amino acid sequence: CASSFGGAAGNTIYF.

The genes are TRBV2 and TRBJ2-2, with a weak D call TRBD2 (6 bases). The germline V gene has CDR1 SNHLY and CDR2 FYNNEI. The CDR3 is 21 amino acids. Trimming left V 5 bases short and J 3 bases short, with 31 bases between. The CDR3 nucleotides are TGTGCCAGCAGTCCAAACCCATGGGTGATGAGCGGGTCCCAGGACACCGGGGAGCTGTTTTTT. Protein: CASSPNPWVMSGSQDTGELFF. Together with reference TRBV2 and TRBJ2-2, the CDR3 gives the full variable domain: EPEVTQTPSHQVTQMGQEVILRCVPISNHLYFYWYRQILGQKVEFLVSFYNNEISEKSEIFDDQFSVERPDGSNFTLKIRSTKLEDSAMYFCASSPNPWVMSGSQDTGELFFGEGSRLTVL.

This clone was recorded a few times. The chain uses TRBV7-2 and TRBJ2-7; D might be TRBD2 (6 bases). V shed 3 bases and J shed 0 bases, with 9 bases lying between them. Germline CDR1 reads SGHTA; CDR2 reads FQGNSA. This CDR3 has 14 amino acids. The CDR3: CASSFGGGSYEQYF. The DNA of the CDR3 is TGTGCCAGCAGCTTTGGGGGAGGCTCCTACGAGCAGTACTTC.

This chain links TRBV10-3 with TRBJ2-3, with TRBD2 matching over 8 bases. The CDR3 consists of 14 residues. Per the germline V gene, CDR1 is ENHRY and CDR2 is SYGVKD. The ends lost 10 bases at V and 3 bases at J; junction bases unmatched: 9. The CDR3 here is CATQAGEGTDTQYF. The CDR3 DNA is TGTGCCACCCAAGCGGGAGAGGGAACAGATACGCAGTATTTT.

The chain employs TRBV6-5 and TRBJ2-5, with a possible D match to TRBD2 (6 bases). The CDR3 is 14 residues long. CDR1 and CDR2 (germline): MNHEY, SVGAGI. The V gene lost 5 bases and the J gene lost 5 bases, with 15 bases spanning the gap. The CDR3 DNA is TGTGCCAGCAGTCGCGGGACTCCCGGTGAGACCCAGTACTTC. The encoded protein is CASSRGTPGETQYF.

Here the CDR3 reads CASSAGSTDTQYF. The CDR3 coding sequence is TGTGCCAGCAGCGCAGGGAGCACAGATACGCAGTATTTT. V and J are TRBV5-4 and TRBJ2-3; possible D gene TRBD1, 5 bases. This CDR3 region has 13 residues. Trimming shortened V by 4 bases and J by 0 bases, and 6 bases separated the two germline ends. CDR1 SGHNT and CDR2 YYREEE come from the germline V gene (reference sequence).

V is TRBV10-1 and J is TRBJ2-7; D might be TRBD1 (5 bases). The germline CDR1 and CDR2 sequences are WNHNN and SYGVQD (reference sequence). V shed 11 bases and J shed 0 bases, with 17 bases lying between them. This CDR3 has 14 amino acids. The CDR3, as DNA: TGCGCCGGCTTGGACAAACGTTACTCCTACGAGCAGTACTTC. This gives the protein CAGLDKRYSYEQYF.

This clone showed up just a few times. CDR3 sequence: CASSFRRDGNTGELFF. CDR3 nucleotide sequence: TGCGCCAGCAGCTTTCGCCGGGACGGGAACACCGGGGAGCTGTTTTTT. The rearrangement joins TRBV4-1 to TRBJ2-2; D assignment may be TRBD1 or TRBD2 (5 bases each). The CDR3 has 16 amino acids. CDR1 MGHRA and CDR2 YSYEKL come from the germline V gene. V gave up 5 bases and J gave up 1 base, with 14 bases separating them.